One sample yielded the 7 T cell receptor beta chains listed below, sequenced in a study of Ad26.COV2.S vaccination and SARS-CoV-2 variants. This table comes from immunoSEQ multiplex PCR, and its TCRdb copy is limited to in-frame clones, with some not included. The repertoire has some 640,000 clones, about 90% of them found once; the top ten carry around 1.5%. Specified treatment: approximately 18 received Ad26.COV2.S at low or high dose, single or two shots; about 5 received placebo; per-sample allocation not given. Material that was analyzed had been drawn on day 63 after the first vaccine or placebo injection. The sequencing used peripheral blood, collected in a trial of Ad26.COV2.S vaccine versus placebo. The receptors stem from a person aged 18 to 59 who received the Ad26.COV2.S COVID-19 vaccine or a placebo.

The chain combines TRBV7-9 with TRBJ1-4, with 7 bases that match TRBD1. The CDR3 spans 14 residues. The ends lost 5 bases at V and 4 bases at J; junction bases unmatched: 4. Germline V lookup: CDR1 SEHNR, CDR2 FQNEAQ (reference sequence). The CDR3 is CASSGTDLNEKLFF. The CDR3 DNA reads as TGTGCCAGCAGCGGGACAGACCTTAATGAAAAACTGTTTTTT.

As for this clone: This sample includes further DNA sequences coding for the same CDR3. The CDR3 DNA reads as TGTGCCAGCAGCTTACCAGGGGGCACAGATACGCAGTATTTT. Its protein product is CASSLPGGTDTQYF. V usage is TRBV7-9 and J usage is TRBJ2-3; maybe TRBD1 (6 bases). The CDR3 sequence is 14 residues long. The V gene lost 2 bases and the J gene lost 1 base, with 7 bases spanning the gap. The germline CDR1 and CDR2 sequences are SEHNR and FQNEAQ (reference sequence). The full variable domain, its missing parts supplied by reference TRBV7-9 and TRBJ2-3, is DTGVSQNPRHKITKRGQNVTFRCDPISEHNRLYWYRQTLGQGPEFLTYFQNEAQLEKSRLLSDRFSAERPKGSFSTLEIQRTEQGDSAMYLCASSLPGGTDTQYFGPGTRLTVL.

About this clone: Distinct nucleotide sequences in the sample also encode this CDR3. The V gene is TRBV30, the J gene TRBJ1-6; D is unresolved. Germline V gene data show CDR1 as GTSNPN and CDR2 as SVGIG (reference sequence). This CDR3 region has 11 residues. With 0 bases removed from V and 11 bases from J, the gap between germline ends came to 5 bases. DNA for the CDR3: TGTGCCTGGAGTGTACTTCCACCCCTCCACTTT. Its translation: CAWSVLPPLHF.

A single count supports this clone. V gene TRBV5-5 combines with J gene TRBJ2-1, with 9 bases fitting TRBD2. CDR3 length: 15 residues. V lost 3 bases to trimming and J lost 10 bases; unmatched junction nucleotides: 11. Germline CDR1 and CDR2: SGHKS and YYEKEE (reference sequence). DNA of the CDR3: TGTGCCAGCAGCTCCAGGCCTAGCGGGGACTTGGAGCAGTTCTTC. Translation: CASSSRPSGDLEQFF.

The V call is TRBV5-6, the J call TRBJ2-5; no clear D. Germline V CDR1 and CDR2: SGHDT, YYEEEE. This CDR3 contains 15 residues. V shed 0 bases and J shed 1 base, with 10 bases lying between them. The CDR3 sequence is CASSLDFRFQETQYF. The CDR3 region has the DNA TGTGCCAGCAGCTTGGATTTTAGGTTCCAAGAGACCCAGTACTTC. Using reference TRBV5-6 and TRBJ2-5 for the parts outside the CDR3, the full variable domain is DAGVTQSPTHLIKTRGQQVTLRCSPKSGHDTVSWYQQALGQGPQFIFQYYEEEERQRGNFPDRFSGHQFPNYSSELNVNALLLGDSALYLCASSLDFRFQETQYFGPGTRLLVL.

The gene calls are TRBV30 and TRBJ2-3, with D possibly matching TRBD1 (6 bases). Trimming took off 2 bases at V and 2 bases at J, with 11 bases between the two ends. The CDR3 is 14 amino acids. CDR1 is GTSNPN, CDR2 SVGIG, per germline (reference sequence). CDR3 residues: CAWSTGKVTDTQYF. In DNA, the CDR3 is TGTGCCTGGAGTACAGGGAAGGTCACAGATACGCAGTATTTT.

The V call is TRBV11-2, the J call TRBJ2-4; D is unclear. V lost 1 base to trimming and J lost 5 bases, with 6 bases between them. CDR1 is SGHAT, CDR2 FQNNGV, per germline. This CDR3 contains 13 residues. The CDR3 DNA sequence: TGTGCCAGCAGCTTAGCGGAGCAAAACATTCAGTACTTC. Protein product: CASSLAEQNIQYF.